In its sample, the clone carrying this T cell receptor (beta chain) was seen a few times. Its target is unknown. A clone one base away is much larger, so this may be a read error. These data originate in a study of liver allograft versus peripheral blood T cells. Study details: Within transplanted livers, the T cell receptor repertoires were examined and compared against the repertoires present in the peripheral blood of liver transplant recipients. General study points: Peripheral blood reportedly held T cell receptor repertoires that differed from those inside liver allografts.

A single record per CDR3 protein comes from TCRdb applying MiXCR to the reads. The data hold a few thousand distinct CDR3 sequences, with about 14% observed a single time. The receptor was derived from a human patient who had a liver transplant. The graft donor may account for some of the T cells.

The CDR3 reads CASSYLAGSTDTQYF. Here the CDR3 DNA reads TGTGCCAGCAGTTACCTAGCGGGAAGCACAGATACGCAGTATTTT. The chain recombines TRBV6-6 with TRBJ2-3; 9 nucleotides line up with TRBD2. CDR1 and CDR2 (germline): MNHNY, SVGAGI (reference sequence). Losses at the gene ends were 2 bases for V and 0 bases for J; bases not matched to a gene: 0. This CDR3 contains 15 residues.